The TCR beta chain under discussion was sequenced for a study of T cell responses to AZD1222 COVID-19 vaccine (TCRdb year 2021). Regarding the complete study: AZD1222 recipients given second doses at about 4 weeks or at about 12 weeks were pooled, since spike-specific TCR depth and breadth were not found to differ between the two schedules. TCR sequencing covered 233 trial participants: 200 to 220 given two doses of AZD1222 and 26 given two doses of MenACWY control vaccine. Enrollment into the trials was organized by age into subgroups of 18-55, 56-69 and 70-plus years, and those subgroups contained 148, 28 and 57 TCR-sequenced participants, respectively. Here is what the overall study found, with its caveats: Because no day 14 peak-response samples were available, the repertoires could be characterized only after the peak T cell response. A significant rise in spike-specific TCR breadth and depth was observed after two AZD1222 doses relative to day 0 and relative to MenACWY recipients. Most participants were white British and females outnumbered males, and the authors suggested that clonal diversity may have been underestimated. In the small 56-69-year group, the increase in depth fell short of significance, most likely because of low power. Nearly half of unique spike-specific TCRs reportedly recognized epitopes outside regions mutated in the B.1.351 and B.1.1.7 variants. CD4 TCRs associated with the vaccine covered the entire spike protein, and the dominant responses were in regions 160-218 and 743-854. Conclusions about previously exposed vaccinees were limited because only six or seven AZD1222 recipients were SARS-CoV-2 seropositive at baseline.

The CDR3 regions of human TCRbeta chains were analyzed by immunosequencing. The study's own analysis went as follows. Repertoire TCRs were checked for matches against a reference library of SARS-CoV-2-specific TCRs that had been generated using the MIRA antigen-specificity platform. Breadth meant the fraction of unique TCRs that were SARS-CoV-2-associated, whereas depth meant the fraction of total T cells that were SARS-CoV-2-associated. Using the MIRA data, every spike-specific TCR was mapped to the spike region that the TCR reacted to and assigned to either a CD4 or a CD8 class. Log10-transformed breadth and depth values were compared by one-way ANOVA with Sidak's multiple comparisons tests. TCRdb re-hosts the immuneACCESS table, in-frame sequences only. Its copies lack some clones; in the studies checked, an unresolved V gene accounts for under half of them, and the cause for the rest is not known. V and J calls and clone size are copied from that table; D and trimming were computed from the DNA. The sample table holds approximately 170,000 clones, of which 80% to 90% were seen once. 6.9% of the sample is held by the ten biggest clonotypes.

The CDR3 runs 19 amino acids, cysteine and phenylalanine included. Left in the record is the CDR3 DNA by itself, 57 bases read in frame from the first base. V is pruned by 5 bases and J by 2 bases, leaving 18 bases of the junction without a gene match. CDR1 LGHDT and CDR2 YNNKEL were looked up in the germline V gene (reference sequence). About this clone: The antigen this receptor binds is unknown. No per-base quality is available; no much larger clone lies one base away.

The time point label corresponds to: baseline before first vaccination. Vaccinee samples were obtained from the UK trials COV001 and COV002, which included a single-blind randomized controlled phase 2/3 trial of AZD1222 (ChAdOx1 nCoV-19) in healthy adults. For TCRbeta chain sequencing, PBMC samples were collected from trial participants at day 0 and at day 28 after the second dose. The source of this sequence is an adult in good health. The rearrangement combines TRBV3-1 (or the pseudogene TRBV3-2) with TRBJ1-5, with 7 middle bases fitting TRBD1. This sample comprised peripheral blood, obtained on day 0 of AZD1222 vaccination. The CDR3 has the sequence CASSFLRDSFHTCNQPQHF. The sequence in DNA is TGTGCCAGCAGCTTCTTACGGGACAGCTTTCATACTTGCAATCAGCCCCAGCATTTT.